The 32 T cell receptor beta chains in this list originate from one sample, sequenced in a study of Graves' ophthalmopathy and Graves' hyperthyroidism. RNA served as the template for amplifying TCR beta CDR3 regions. The first-round RT-PCR employed HTBI primers together with the Qiagen OneStep RT-PCR kit. A multiplex PCR was then performed as the second round. TCRdb itself ran the multiplex PCR reads through MiXCR, one entry per CDR3 protein. The table lists 400,000 to 500,000 distinct CDR3 sequences, over 20% of them singletons. The sequenced sample consisted of peripheral blood. These receptors all stem from a woman aged 18-35 years with stable Graves' hyperthyroidism.

In its sample, this clonotype was seen a few times. The V call is TRBV29-1, the J call TRBJ2-7, with 11 bases lining up with TRBD2. Germline trimming cut 4 bases from V and 2 bases from J; bases unmatched to any gene: 1. The germline CDR1 and CDR2 sequences are SQVTM and ANQGSEA. CDR3 size: 13 residues. The chain's CDR3 is CSVVSGRAYEQYF. The CDR3 DNA reads as TGCAGCGTTGTTAGCGGGAGGGCCTACGAGCAGTACTTC.

In DNA form, the CDR3 reads TGTGCCAGCTCACTCCGGGAGGATAATTCACCCCTCCACTTT. Protein sequence: CASSLREDNSPLHF. The rearrangement uses TRBV18 and TRBJ1-6; D not certain. This CDR3 comprises 14 residues. Germline assignment: CDR1 KGHSH and CDR2 LQKENI. Trimming took off 4 bases at V and 5 bases at J, with 9 bases between the two ends.

This clonotype was seen many times. The chain couples TRBV6-1 to TRBJ1-5, with D possibly TRBD1 on 6 matching bases. Between the trimmed V and J ends, which lost 3 bases and 7 bases, there was a span of 16 bases. CDR3 size: 15 residues. CDR1 and CDR2 from the germline V gene are MNHNS and SASEGT. The CDR3 coding sequence is TGTGCCAGCAGTGACGAGGACAGCCTAAGACAGCCCCAGCATTTT. This gives the protein CASSDEDSLRQPQHF.

This clonotype has a single count. V usage is TRBV6-2 or TRBV6-3 and J usage is TRBJ1-5; D is ambiguous. From germline, CDR1 is MNHEY and CDR2 SVGEGT. The CDR3 consists of 16 residues. V shed 2 bases and J shed 0 bases, with 11 bases lying between them. CDR3 DNA sequence: TGTGCCAGCAGTTACAGCGGAGCCGATAGCAATCAGCCCCAGCATTTT. Translating gives CASSYSGADSNQPQHF.

The genes are TRBV12-3 or TRBV12-4 and TRBJ1-5, with a tentative D call TRBD1 (5 bases). V was cut by 3 bases and J by 6 bases, with 12 bases left in between. The CDR3 covers 14 residues. CDR3 in amino acids: CASSFGTHVQPQHF. DNA of the CDR3: TGTGCCAGCAGTTTCGGGACCCACGTTCAGCCCCAGCATTTT.

This clonotype was picked up many times. This chain joins TRBV4-3 and TRBJ2-7; 13 bases match TRBD2. Per the germline V gene, CDR1 is LGHNA and CDR2 is YSLEER. With 2 bases clipped from V and 6 bases from J, the junction kept 19 bases outside the gene matches. The CDR3 covers 20 residues. CDR3 sequence (DNA): TGCGCCAGCAGCCAATTGGGCCCAGGGACTAGCGGGGTTCTCCCCATCGAGCAGTACTTC. Translation gives CASSQLGPGTSGVLPIEQYF.

The chain joins TRBV4-2 to TRBJ1-1; the D is unclear. Trimming pared 0 bases from V and 3 bases from J, leaving 8 bases between. The CDR3 runs 14 residues. CDR1 LGHNA and CDR2 YNFKEQ come from the germline V gene. CDR3: CASSQDSQYTEAFF. CDR3 DNA: TGTGCCAGCAGCCAAGATTCACAGTACACTGAAGCTTTCTTT.

This clonotype was seen at least ten times. The V gene is TRBV11-3, the J gene TRBJ2-5; maybe TRBD2 (5 bases). From germline, CDR1 is SGHNT and CDR2 YENEEA. Trimming cost V 5 bases and J 5 bases, with 12 bases left between them. The CDR3 length is 13 residues. Written as DNA, the CDR3 is TGTGCCAGCAGCCTTAGCGTTGGGGAGACCCAGTACTTC. This sequence encodes CASSLSVGETQYF.

This clonotype appeared many times. The genes are TRBV5-1 and TRBJ2-7; 10 nucleotides match TRBD2. The V gene end was trimmed by 5 bases and the J gene end by 5 bases; junction bases not matched to a gene: 4. The CDR3 length is 13 residues. CDR1 is SGHRS and CDR2 is YFSETQ in the germline V gene. The CDR3 DNA is TGCGCCAGCAGTCGAACTAGCGGGAACGAGCAGTACTTC. This encodes CASSRTSGNEQYF.

Ten or more counts support this clonotype. V gene TRBV24-1 combines with J gene TRBJ1-1; unclear D gene. V was clipped by 7 bases and J by 1 base, with 9 bases between them. This CDR3 region has 13 residues. The V gene's germline CDR1 is KGHDR and CDR2 SFDVKD. The CDR3 coding sequence is TGTGCCACCAGCGCGAGGAGGAACACTGAAGCTTTCTTT. Its translation: CATSARRNTEAFF.

This chain connects TRBV4-2 to TRBJ2-2; 14 bases agree with TRBD2. The trim removed 4 bases at V and 5 bases at J, leaving 15 bases unmatched. Per germline, CDR1 LGHNA and CDR2 YNFKEQ. The CDR3 is 20 amino acids. The CDR3 loop is CASSRTAPGTSGRSTGELFF. DNA of the CDR3: TGTGCCAGCAGCCGTACCGCCCCCGGGACTAGCGGGAGAAGTACCGGGGAGCTGTTTTTT.

This clonotype has at least ten counts. The chain couples TRBV7-8 to TRBJ2-2, with D perhaps matching TRBD2 (5 bases). The CDR3 is 18 residues long. CDR1 is SGHVS and CDR2 is FQNEAQ in the germline V gene. Trimming removed 2 bases from V and 6 bases from J, with 22 bases in between. Here the CDR3 reads CASSLRVGSRGVSGELFF. In DNA form, the CDR3 reads TGTGCCAGCAGCTTAAGGGTGGGGAGCCGAGGTGTTTCCGGGGAGCTGTTTTTT.

This clonotype was counted many times. The gene calls are TRBV6-2 or TRBV6-3 and TRBJ2-7, with 10 bases lining up with TRBD2. This CDR3 is 15 amino acids long. V was clipped by 0 bases and J by 5 bases; unmatched bases: 4. Germline CDR1 reads MNHEY; CDR2 reads SVGEGT. The CDR3 loop is CASSYSLLAGDEQYF. DNA for the CDR3: TGTGCCAGCAGTTACTCGCTGCTAGCGGGAGACGAGCAGTACTTC.

This clonotype was detected many times. This clone may be a read error of a much larger clone one base away. The chain couples TRBV2 to TRBJ1-6; 8 bases map to TRBD1. Germline CDR1 and CDR2: SNHLY and FYNNEI. The CDR3 covers 13 residues. The DNA for the CDR3 is TGTGCCGGCCTCGGACAGGGTAATTCACACCTCCACTTT. It translates to CAGLGQGNSHLHF.

V and J are TRBV3-1 and TRBJ1-3, with D unclear. Germline assignment: CDR1 LGHDT and CDR2 YNNKEL (reference sequence). The V end was cut by 3 bases, the J end by 4 bases, with 10 bases between. This CDR3 comprises 14 residues. The CDR3 bases are TGTGCCAGCAGCCAGGATACCGTGGGAAACACCATATATTTT. As protein: CASSQDTVGNTIYF.

The table lists this clonotype with many counts. As DNA, the CDR3 is TGTGCCAGCAGAATTACAGGGGTCAACGAGCAGTACTTC. Protein sequence: CASRITGVNEQYF. The chain links TRBV11-2 to TRBJ2-7, with 7 bases matching TRBD1. The CDR3 spans 13 residues. V lost 6 bases and J lost 5; bases outside the gene matches: 7. Germline loops: CDR1 SGHAT, CDR2 FQNNGV.

This sequence joins TRBV30 and TRBJ2-5; weak D call: TRBD2 (5 bases). The V gene's germline CDR1 is GTSNPN and CDR2 SVGIG (reference sequence). V was shortened by 0 bases and J by 2 bases, with 7 bases between the two germline ends. The CDR3 runs to 13 residues. The CDR3 DNA is TGTGCCTGGAGTGTACGGGGACAAGAGACCCAGTACTTC. It translates to CAWSVRGQETQYF.

The sample holds many counts of this clonotype. The rearrangement uses TRBV6-2 or TRBV6-3 and TRBJ1-6; 10 nucleotides line up with TRBD1. J lost 6 bases, V lost 5 bases, and 7 bases had no gene match. The CDR3 is made up of 16 amino acids. Germline-derived CDR1 and CDR2 are MNHEY and SVGEGT. CDR3: CASSRDRGRVNSPLHF. The CDR3 coding sequence is TGTGCCAGCAGTCGCGACAGGGGGCGAGTTAATTCACCCCTCCACTTT.

This clonotype came up many times. The rearrangement joins TRBV4-1 to TRBJ1-1, with D unresolved. Trimming removed 1 base from V and 1 base from J, with 7 bases in between. CDR3 size: 14 residues. CDR1 is MGHRA, CDR2 YSYEKL, per germline. The CDR3 DNA sequence: TGCGCCAGCAGCCAAGCCAGACCGAACACTGAAGCTTTCTTT. Its translation: CASSQARPNTEAFF.

This clonotype was observed many times. The chain recombines TRBV6-1 with TRBJ1-2, with TRBD1 as a possible D gene (6 bases). Per the germline V gene, CDR1 is MNHNS and CDR2 is SASEGT. The CDR3 is 12 amino acids. Trimming removed 4 bases at V and 8 bases at J, with 11 bases between. The CDR3 reads CASSAGVSGYTF. Here the CDR3 DNA reads TGTGCCAGCAGTGCAGGGGTTAGCGGCTACACCTTC.

This clonotype was seen only once. The DNA of the CDR3 is TGTGCCAGCAGTGACGTGTCAGGGCGAAGTGTCTATGGCTACACCTTC. The encoded protein is CASSDVSGRSVYGYTF. V gene TRBV6-1 combines with J gene TRBJ1-2; D is perhaps TRBD1 (5 bases). The CDR3 is 16 amino acids. Deletions cut 3 bases from V and 4 bases from J, with 18 bases between. Germline values: CDR1 MNHNS, CDR2 SASEGT.

This clonotype was seen many times. The chain recombines TRBV7-3 with TRBJ1-1, with a possible D match to TRBD1 (5 bases). Trimming cost V 5 bases and J 1 base, with 17 bases left between them. The length of the CDR3 is 16 residues. Germline V gene data show CDR1 as SGHTA and CDR2 as FQGTGA. CDR3 residues: CASSPEMGPGNTEAFF. DNA of the CDR3: TGTGCCAGCAGCCCGGAGATGGGGCCAGGGAACACTGAAGCTTTCTTT.

V is TRBV6-1 and J is TRBJ1-5, with TRBD1 as a possible D gene (5 bases). V shed 6 bases and J shed 4 bases, with 22 bases lying between them. The CDR3 spans 17 residues. Germline V gives CDR1 MNHNS, CDR2 SASEGT. In DNA form, the CDR3 reads TGTGCCAGCAGGCCTCAACCCGCCGGGACTCATAATCAGCCCCAGCATTTT. Translated: CASRPQPAGTHNQPQHF.

The chain has TRBV10-3 and TRBJ1-5; 8 bases line up with TRBD1. Germline lookup yields CDR1 ENHRY and CDR2 SYGVKD. This CDR3 contains 15 residues. Germline trimming cut 6 bases from V and 6 bases from J; bases unmatched to any gene: 10. CDR3: CAISSQDREGQPQHF. DNA for the CDR3: TGTGCCATCAGCTCCCAGGACAGGGAGGGTCAGCCCCAGCATTTT.

Ten or more counts support this clonotype. The chain is built from TRBV24-1 and TRBJ2-2; 9 positions agree with TRBD1. Germline lookup yields CDR1 KGHDR and CDR2 SFDVKD. V shed 3 bases and J 6 bases; nucleotides not matched to a gene: 7. There are 16 residues in the CDR3. For the CDR3, the DNA is TGTGCCACCAGTGATCCGGGACAGGGTGTTTCCGGGGAGCTGTTTTTT. Protein sequence: CATSDPGQGVSGELFF.

This clonotype was observed a handful of times. The chain carries TRBV4-1 and TRBJ1-6; weak D call: TRBD1 (5 bases). V was shortened by 0 bases and J by 7 bases, with 10 bases between the two germline ends. CDR3 length: 15 amino acids. Germline V gene sequence: CDR1 MGHRA, CDR2 YSYEKL. The CDR3 sequence is CASSQEGTENSPLHF. The CDR3 DNA sequence: TGCGCCAGCAGCCAAGAGGGGACTGAAAATTCACCCCTCCACTTT.

V and J are TRBV6-2 or TRBV6-3 and TRBJ2-2; 9 bases fit TRBD2. The CDR3 has 14 amino acids. Trimming took 5 bases from V and 3 from J; bases not matched to a gene: 1. Germline values: CDR1 MNHEY, CDR2 SVGEGT. The CDR3, as DNA: TGTGCCAGCAGTGCTAGCGGGGACACCGGGGAGCTGTTTTTT. It encodes CASSASGDTGELFF.

This clonotype was seen ten or more times. This chain connects TRBV7-2 to TRBJ1-2; D possibly corresponds to TRBD1 (5 bases). Deletions cut 4 bases from V and 9 bases from J, with 9 bases between. This CDR3 is built from 11 residues. Looked up from germline, CDR1 is SGHTA and CDR2 is FQGNSA. For the CDR3, the DNA is TGTGCCAGCAGCTCTTCAGGGAGCTACACCTTC. This gives the protein CASSSSGSYTF.

This clonotype appeared a few times. Possible read error: a much larger clone is one base away. The rearrangement uses TRBV6-1 and TRBJ2-4, with TRBD1 as a possible D gene (5 bases). Germline lookup yields CDR1 MNHNS and CDR2 SASEGT. There are 17 residues in the CDR3. This CDR3 reads CASSGLIYGGARNIQYF. The CDR3, as DNA: TGTGCCAGCAGTGGGCTAATCTATGGTGGGGCCAGAAACATTCAGTACTTC.

V usage is TRBV28 and J usage is TRBJ2-7; tentative D call: TRBD2 (5 bases). CDR3 size: 17 residues. Looked up from germline, CDR1 is MDHEN and CDR2 is SYDVKM. V was cut by 7 bases and J by 1 base, with 23 bases left in between. CDR3 in amino acids: CASTPPKIGLTSYEQYF. The CDR3 region has the DNA TGTGCCAGCACCCCACCCAAGATAGGACTGACGTCCTACGAGCAGTACTTC.

J is TRBJ2-5 and V is TRBV4-1; D unclear. The CDR3 has 12 amino acids. Germline values: CDR1 MGHRA, CDR2 YSYEKL. CDR3 residues: CVISQEVRTQYF. The CDR3 coding sequence is TGCGTCATCAGCCAAGAAGTGCGGACCCAGTACTTC.

This clonotype was seen at least ten times. The rearrangement joins TRBV4-1 to TRBJ2-5; no clear D gene. Germline V lookup: CDR1 MGHRA, CDR2 YSYEKL. This CDR3 spans 14 amino acids. The V end lost 0 bases, the J end lost 5 bases, and 10 bases lay between the germline ends. CDR3 amino acids: CASSQDPRRETQYF. The CDR3 DNA is TGCGCCAGCAGCCAAGACCCCCGAAGGGAGACCCAGTACTTC.